Below are 17 T cell receptor beta chains sequenced from a single sample in a study of response to subunit inactivated influenza vaccine. One entry per CDR3 protein, called by TCRdb with MiXCR from the RT-PCR reads. The sample includes about 650,000 distinct CDR3 sequences, around 16% of them seen just once. This specimen was PBMCs from blood, taken 11 to 12 days after vaccination. These receptors all stem from a man aged 50 to 59 who received an inactivated influenza vaccine.

This clonotype was seen repeatedly, ten times or more. V and J are TRBV7-2 and TRBJ1-5; D unresolved. Trimming left V 3 bases short and J 3 bases short, with 3 bases between. CDR3 length equals 12 residues. Germline V lookup: CDR1 SGHTA, CDR2 FQGNSA. The CDR3 DNA sequence: TGTGCCAGCAGCTTTAACAATCAGCCCCAGCATTTT. Amino acid sequence: CASSFNNQPQHF.

Ten or more counts support this clonotype. This chain connects TRBV29-1 to TRBJ2-5; 11 positions match TRBD2. Germline V CDR1 and CDR2: SQVTM, ANQGSEA. The CDR3 has 14 residues. J lost 4 bases, V lost 8 bases, and 9 bases had no gene match. The CDR3 protein is CSSQNLAGGETQYF. The CDR3 DNA is TGCAGCTCACAAAACCTAGCGGGAGGAGAGACCCAGTACTTC.

The chain couples TRBV5-4 to TRBJ1-1, with D hard to call. There are 16 residues in the CDR3. Germline lookup yields CDR1 SGHNT and CDR2 YYREEE (reference sequence). V lost 0 bases, J lost 0 bases, and 12 bases lay in between. CDR3 region: CASSLAFVNMNTEAFF. The DNA of the CDR3 is TGTGCCAGCAGCTTGGCTTTCGTCAACATGAACACTGAAGCTTTCTTT.

This clonotype showed up many times. The chain recombines TRBV7-2 with TRBJ2-5; possible D gene TRBD2, 5 bases. The CDR3 is made up of 14 amino acids. Trimming took off 5 bases at V and 5 bases at J, with 15 bases between the two ends. Germline assignment: CDR1 SGHTA and CDR2 FQGNSA. CDR3 DNA: TGTGCCAGCAGCCCCACTAGAGATGCGGAGACCCAGTACTTC. Translating it yields CASSPTRDAETQYF. Looking up the rest from reference TRBV7-2 and TRBJ2-5 gives the full variable domain: GAGVSQSPSNKVTEKGKDVELRCDPISGHTALYWYRQSLGQGLEFLIYFQGNSAPDKSGLPSDRFSAERTGGSVSTLTIQRTQQEDSAVYLCASSPTRDAETQYFGPGTRLLVL.

This clonotype was recorded at least ten times. J is TRBJ2-1 and V is TRBV4-3; 14 bases map to TRBD2. The J segment lost 8 bases and the V segment lost 0 bases, leaving 6 bases of the junction unmatched. Germline V gene data show CDR1 as LGHNA and CDR2 as YSLEER. CDR3 length: 17 residues. The CDR3 is CASSQERGTSGGYEQFF. CDR3 nucleotides: TGCGCCAGCAGCCAAGAAAGGGGGACTAGCGGGGGCTATGAGCAGTTCTTC.

The V gene is TRBV3-1, the J gene TRBJ2-3; TRBD1 might be the D (6 bases). The CDR3 loop spans 16 amino acids. With 3 bases removed from V and 1 base from J, the gap between germline ends came to 14 bases. Germline V gene lookup returns CDR1 LGHDT and CDR2 YNNKEL (reference sequence). CDR3 DNA: TGTGCCAGCAGCCACATCGGACAGATGGGCACAGATACGCAGTATTTT. This translates into CASSHIGQMGTDTQYF.

This clonotype was seen only a few times. CDR3 amino acids: CASSFHRSSYEQYF. The DNA of the CDR3 is TGTGCCAGCAGTTTCCACAGGTCCTCCTACGAGCAGTACTTC. The chain joins TRBV12-3 or TRBV12-4 to TRBJ2-7; weak D call: TRBD1 (5 bases). The CDR3 totals 14 residues. V lost 3 bases and J 0 bases, leaving 9 bases between the germline ends.

The rearrangement joins TRBV12-3 or TRBV12-4 to TRBJ2-1; the D gene is possibly TRBD1 (6 bases). The CDR3 has 15 residues. V gave up 5 bases and J gave up 4 bases, with 15 bases separating them. The CDR3 protein is CASSTPGARYNEQFF. For the CDR3, the DNA is TGTGCCAGCAGTACGCCAGGGGCTCGGTACAATGAGCAGTTCTTC.

This clonotype has more than one count but fewer than ten. V and J are TRBV4-3 and TRBJ1-2; D gene unclear. V shed 4 bases and J shed 6 bases, with 24 bases lying between them. CDR3 length equals 17 residues. Germline loops: CDR1 LGHNA, CDR2 YSLEER. CDR3 sequence (DNA): TGCGCCAGCAGCCGAGATTACACAGCGACCTTTAGGGATGGCTACACCTTC. This codes for CASSRDYTATFRDGYTF.

V gene TRBV27 combines with J gene TRBJ2-2, with 9 bases fitting TRBD2. This CDR3 is 16 amino acids long. V lost 3 bases to trimming and J lost 4 bases; unmatched junction nucleotides: 6. Germline values: CDR1 MNHEY, CDR2 SMNVEV (reference sequence). This CDR3 is CASSLEGLASTGELFF. DNA of the CDR3: TGTGCCAGCAGTTTGGAGGGACTAGCTTCCACCGGGGAGCTGTTTTTT.

This clonotype was picked up many times. The J gene is TRBJ2-5, the V gene TRBV5-1; no reliable D call. This CDR3 has 14 residues. Germline assignment: CDR1 SGHRS and CDR2 YFSETQ. The germline V and J ends were trimmed by 2 bases and 2 bases, with 10 bases remaining between them. CDR3 protein: CASSLLGEQETQYF. The CDR3 DNA follows: TGCGCCAGCAGCTTATTAGGTGAACAAGAGACCCAGTACTTC.

The chain uses TRBV5-6 and TRBJ1-1; 7 nucleotides align to TRBD1. The CDR3 contains 16 residues. J lost 4 bases, V lost 0 bases, and 9 bases had no gene match. The V gene's germline CDR1 is SGHDT and CDR2 YYEEEE. Written as DNA, the CDR3 is TGTGCCAGCAGCTTGGGTTACGGCAGGGGGACCACTGAAGCTTTCTTT. This encodes CASSLGYGRGTTEAFF.

The V gene is TRBV28, the J gene TRBJ2-3, with D perhaps matching TRBD1 or TRBD2 (5 bases each). This CDR3 has 12 residues. The germline V gene encodes CDR1 MDHEN and CDR2 SYDVKM. The V and J ends lost 5 bases and 8 bases respectively, with 11 bases between them. CDR3 sequence (DNA): TGTGCCAGCAGTGCAGGGAGAGGTACGCAGTATTTT. Translating it yields CASSAGRGTQYF.

V gene TRBV5-5 combines with J gene TRBJ1-4, with 8 bases aligning to TRBD1. Germline V gene lookup returns CDR1 SGHKS and CDR2 YYEKEE (reference sequence). This CDR3 contains 15 residues. Trimming at V came to 4 bases and at J to 7 bases, leaving 9 bases not matched to a gene. The CDR3 is CASSNPGGSGEKLFF. DNA for the CDR3: TGTGCCAGCAGCAACCCAGGGGGCAGTGGTGAAAAACTGTTTTTT.

There are many counts of this clonotype. The CDR3 loop reads CATSDLRGYEQYF. The CDR3, as DNA: TGTGCCACCAGTGATTTGCGCGGCTACGAGCAGTACTTC. The chain combines TRBV24-1 with TRBJ2-7; no reliable D call. The V and J ends lost 0 bases and 3 bases respectively, with 5 bases between them. Germline V lookup: CDR1 KGHDR, CDR2 SFDVKD. The CDR3 consists of 13 residues.

This clonotype turned up a few times. The chain carries TRBV11-2 and TRBJ1-2, with D unclear. V lost 1 base and J lost 4, with 10 bases in between. This CDR3 spans 14 amino acids. Germline assignment: CDR1 SGHAT and CDR2 FQNNGV. DNA of the CDR3: TGTGCCAGCAGCTTAGGTCGGAACATCTATGGCTACACCTTC. This sequence encodes CASSLGRNIYGYTF.

This clonotype was seen repeatedly, ten times or more. The chain couples TRBV5-1 to TRBJ2-3; D gene ambiguous. Germline CDR1 reads SGHRS; CDR2 reads YFSETQ. The V and J ends lost 2 bases and 4 bases respectively, with 8 bases between them. The CDR3 contains 13 residues. The CDR3 loop reads CASSLRAPDTQYF. The CDR3, as DNA: TGCGCCAGCAGCTTACGGGCGCCAGATACGCAGTATTTT.